The rows below give T cell receptor beta chains drawn from one sample of a study of T cells in localized non-small cell lung cancer. TCRdb's table, derived via immunoSEQ multiplex PCR, lists solely in-frame clones and lacks some. The repertoire consists of approximately 30,000 clones, with around 90% occurring once and the leading ten covering about 12%. Sample: peripheral blood mononuclear cells, taken before any cancer treatment. The origin of the receptors is a female donor older than 55 with stage II lung adenocarcinoma. Each CDR3 is given without its conserved first and last residue. Fields, in order: J gene, clone size, V gene, CDR3 protein. Where a row states a size, it is once, few, many or the class of an expanded clone; other rows omit it.

>TRBJ1-2|once|TRBV28
ASPTPLGRGQNYGYT
>TRBJ1-5|-|TRBV7-3
ASSQQGNQPQH
>TRBJ2-1|once|TRBV5-1
ASSLYRGSDEQF
>TRBJ1-4|-|TRBV9
ASSVAGANEKLF
>TRBJ1-3|-|TRBV7-2
ASSLGPRGSGNTIY
>TRBJ2-2|-|TRBV29-1
SVVWRTLRDRDLGELF
>TRBJ2-1|-|TRBV7-2
ASSSAGVNNEQF
>TRBJ1-2|once|TRBV6-6
ASRKPGQLYGYT
>TRBJ1-4|-|TRBV2
ASRVQGMSDEKLF
>TRBJ1-3|-|TRBV9
ASRKGQGAENIY
>TRBJ2-5|-|TRBV5-5
ASSLSLLPRVQETQY
>TRBJ2-2|-|TRBV5-8
ASSRTGTTHTGELF
>TRBJ2-6|-|TRBV4-3
ASSQGGGENVLT
>TRBJ2-5|-|TRBV9
ASSVATSETQY
>TRBJ1-6|-|TRBV7-9
ASSLASGVNSPLH
>TRBJ1-2|-|TRBV27
ASSHGQANYGYT
>TRBJ2-2|-|TRBV28
ASSRAPSTGELF
>TRBJ1-5|-|TRBV6-5
ASRGRGNHQPQH
>TRBJ2-3|-|TRBV28
AISGGARGTDTQY
>TRBJ2-7|-|TRBV28
ASRQGPVEQY
>TRBJ1-5|few|TRBV23-1
ASSPVVDLYNQPQH
>TRBJ2-5|-|TRBV5-1
ASSLAGGQETQY
>TRBJ2-3|few|TRBV6-6
ASSYSDGYTDTQY
>TRBJ2-5|-|TRBV28
ASSLDRNSVETQY
>TRBJ2-7|-|TRBV18
ASSPREIYEQY
>TRBJ1-4|-|TRBV19
ASTPGTANEKLF
>TRBJ2-7|-|TRBV9
ASSRDSDYEQY
>TRBJ2-7|-|TRBV5-1
ASSSRPRSEQY
>TRBJ1-4|medium-sized|TRBV6-1
ASNVGQGNEKLF
>TRBJ2-1|few|TRBV28
ASSLRARGHEQF
>TRBJ2-1|-|TRBV30
AWSSGAEQF
>TRBJ2-1|-|TRBV5-4
ASTLDSLENEQF
>TRBJ1-5|-|TRBV5-1
ASSSGTGAFSNQPQH
>TRBJ1-1|-|TRBV2
ASSGGTVEAF
>TRBJ2-3|once|TRBV7-2
ASSLARSGGTDTQY
>TRBJ1-1|once|TRBV6-5
ASSLPRGTEAF
>TRBJ2-2|once|TRBV27
ASYRTVGELF
>TRBJ2-2|-|TRBV18
ASSPPVNRDSGELF
>TRBJ1-1|-|TRBV5-1
ASSPLSPGGTEAF
>TRBJ2-6|-|TRBV18
ASSLKQGAWANVLT
>TRBJ1-1|-|TRBV5-6
ASSLGRGTEAF
>TRBJ2-7|-|TRBV28
ASVGVLEQY
>TRBJ1-2|-|TRBV30
AWSVRAGANYGYT
>TRBJ1-4|-|TRBV5-6
ASSGTGDGNEKLF
>TRBJ2-3|-|TRBV10-2
ASRGGLAGATDTQY
>TRBJ2-6|-|TRBV27
ASSLSGQASGANVLT
>TRBJ2-7|-|TRBV4-3
ASIRGIHPSEQY
>TRBJ2-1|once|TRBV7-2
ASSLDQGNEQF
>TRBJ2-3|-|TRBV30
AWSDGDRGLPDTQY
>TRBJ2-7|-|TRBV9
ASSVASGTGPEQY
>TRBJ1-2|-|TRBV10-3
AISPITLGQGKGYT
>TRBJ2-7|-|TRBV5-1
ASSSTAGNYEQY
>TRBJ2-5|few|TRBV6-1
ASSSQGYQETQY